The entry below describes one T cell receptor beta chain. The sample belongs to a study of blood T cell repertoires in COVID-19. On the study more broadly: Samples taken during acute and convalescent COVID-19 were collected in the United States, Italy and Spain.

The length of the CDR3 is 14 residues. The ends lost 4 bases at V and 7 bases at J; junction bases unmatched: 4. From germline, CDR1 is SGHRS and CDR2 YFSETQ. Measured with immunoSEQ multiplex PCR; TCRdb has only the in-frame clones, and not every one. The data show 350,000 to 550,000 clones, around 88% seen once. This TCR came from a woman in her twenties or thirties with acute or convalescent COVID-19. The chain combines TRBV5-1 with TRBJ1-4; 10 nucleotides align to TRBD1. Sequencing was performed on peripheral blood. The CDR3: CASSPGQGPEKLFF. In nucleotides, the CDR3 is TGCGCCAGCAGCCCGGGACAGGGGCCTGAAAAACTGTTTTTT.